This TCR beta chain was found in a study of blood T cell repertoires in COVID-19. Clones were sequenced by immunoSEQ multiplex PCR, and TCRdb holds only the in-frame ones, with some missing. The data show approximately 130,000 clones, roughly 80% seen once. The CDR3 contains 14 residues. Germline lookup yields CDR1 LNHDA and CDR2 SQIVND (reference sequence). With V trimmed by 6 bases and J by 17 bases, 15 bases remained unmatched. This clonotype originated in a young man who had recovered from COVID-19. Material: PBMCs or T cells enriched from blood (not recorded which). The chain employs TRBV19 and TRBJ2-6; 8 nucleotides match TRBD1. CDR3 residues: CASRTGEVWGHLTF. Here the CDR3 DNA reads TGTGCCAGTAGGACAGGGGAAGTCTGGGGTCACTTGACTTTC.